This is a list of T cell receptor beta chains from one sample in a study of T cells in tuberculosis. Produced via immunoSEQ multiplex PCR; TCRdb's table is partial and in-frame only. Altogether roughly 34,000 clones are present, approximately 96% being singletons, with the ten largest covering roughly 6%. Sequenced sample: PBMCs. Receptors were obtained from a donor between 10 and 35 years old with latent tuberculosis or without tuberculosis infection. Both conserved end residues are part of each CDR3.

CDR3 protein	V gene
CASRGALGTEAFF	TRBV25-1
CASSARGARTNEKLFF	TRBV11-2
CASKKGVASGGARDNEQFF	TRBV2
CASSLGRGLRGNTIYF	TRBV5-1
CASSPPSGRGIYEQYF	TRBV18
CASSSSRVGYGYTF	TRBV11-2
CASHSPDRSVFEAFF	TRBV2
CASSEFRQPQETQYF	TRBV2
CASSSPGTGMYEQYF	TRBV7-2
CAARDSSNQPQHF	TRBV6-1
CASSLYQGSNEQYF	TRBV5-1
CASAVGGSYNEQFF	TRBV19
CASSEEGTGGYEQYF	TRBV6-1
CASRGSRGEKLFF	TRBV27
CASSPGTSGLGKQETQYF	TRBV5-1
CASSPQGLTANTEAFF	TRBV18
CASSLDRGISYEQYF	TRBV5-6
CSSGGGFMNTEAFF	TRBV29-1
CASRDSSRYEQYF	TRBV2
CASSNGGHTEAFF	TRBV25-1
CASSLKGVGAEAFF	TRBV5-1
CASSFQDSHSYEQYF	TRBV5-1
CASSAQGLANEQYF	TRBV6-1
CASSYQRINNEQFF	TRBV5-1
CASSSKRGQGASYTF	TRBV7-8
CASSLYGTTGANVLTF	TRBV5-4
CASSLMRETQYF	TRBV5-8
CASSATGTPGETQYF	TRBV7-3
CASSPLRRQGVYEQYF	TRBV11-2
CATSRDYRDGYTF	TRBV15
CASSLLTGDTGELFF	TRBV5-6
CASSRLLKTGPDTGELFF	TRBV18
CASSQGGRSYNEQFF	TRBV7-2
CAIFSIRGLSSPWFALNTEAFF	TRBV10-3
CASSIEVAGHGELFF	TRBV19
CASSVTGQLFYNEQFF	TRBV9
CASSTGRNSYEQYF	TRBV10-3
CASSEGTFYEQYF	TRBV2
CASSRNTEAFF	TRBV6-5
CASSKAGTSGGFWTDTQYF	TRBV9
CASSQTGGNNQPQHF	TRBV27
CASSVDGAGGNTIYF	TRBV9
CASSRDRANQPQHF	TRBV9
CASSIGTSGIQETQYF	TRBV9
CASSFDRGGQYF	TRBV7-9
CASSLDRFDEKLFF	TRBV5-6
CASSINPGTGLGYEQYF	TRBV28
CASSLVIGQGEKLFF	TRBV5-6
CASSPQGEYQPQHF	TRBV5-1
CASSDYYRAFLEKLFF	TRBV11-2
CASSEQKPGTEAFF	TRBV25-1
CASSPLFTGNHRNTEAFF	TRBV18
CASSTDRVPYEQYF	TRBV5-1